This note documents a single T cell receptor (beta chain) sequence. No antigen is known for it. cDNA carried unique molecular identifiers, and a universal primer site was added by template switching. A single record per CDR3 protein comes from TCRdb applying MiXCR to the 5' RACE reads. Here the sample spans 450,000 to 650,000 distinct CDR3 sequences, roughly 15% being singletons. This specimen comes from a study of identical twins. Study outcomes and limitations: Out-of-frame beta chain sequences displayed weaker excess sharing between twins. Carriage of fewer insertions was seen in abundant cord blood beta clonotypes, whereas memory repertoires showed none.

The CDR3 extends over 11 amino acids. Germline values: CDR1 SQVTM, CDR2 ANQGSEA. The germline V and J ends were trimmed by 6 bases and 4 bases, with 10 bases remaining between them. Each donor was a healthy Caucasian. The data also belong to a second study, concerning yellow fever vaccine responses in identical twins.

The receptor was isolated from a woman between 18 and 29 years old in good health. This sequence joins TRBV29-1 and TRBJ2-7; a weak D match, TRBD1 (5 bases). The specimen was CD4+ T cells sorted from blood. In DNA form, the CDR3 reads TGCAGCGTCGTCCAGGGTTACGAGCAGTACGTC. Translated, it gives CSVVQGYEQYV.